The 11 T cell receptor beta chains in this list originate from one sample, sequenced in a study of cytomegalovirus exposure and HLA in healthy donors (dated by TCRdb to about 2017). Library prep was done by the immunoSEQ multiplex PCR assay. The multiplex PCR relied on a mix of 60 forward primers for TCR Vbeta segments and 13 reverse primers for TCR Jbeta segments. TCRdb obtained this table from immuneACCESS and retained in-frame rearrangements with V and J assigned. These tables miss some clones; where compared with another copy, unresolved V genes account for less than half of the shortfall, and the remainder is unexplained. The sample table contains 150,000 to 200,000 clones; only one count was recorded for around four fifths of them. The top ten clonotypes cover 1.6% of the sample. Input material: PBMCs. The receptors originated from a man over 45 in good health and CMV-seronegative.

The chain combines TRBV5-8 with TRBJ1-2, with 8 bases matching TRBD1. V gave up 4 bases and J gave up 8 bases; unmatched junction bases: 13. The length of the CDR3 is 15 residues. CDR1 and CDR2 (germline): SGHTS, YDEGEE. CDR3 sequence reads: CASSPWTGRGDGYTF. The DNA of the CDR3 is TGTGCCAGCAGCCCATGGACAGGGAGGGGTGACGGCTACACCTTC.

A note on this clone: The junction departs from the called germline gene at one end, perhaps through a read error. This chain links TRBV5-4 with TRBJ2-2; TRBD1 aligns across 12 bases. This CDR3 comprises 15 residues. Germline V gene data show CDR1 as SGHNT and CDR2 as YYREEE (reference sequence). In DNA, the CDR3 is TGTGCCAGCAGTTTGGGACAGGGGGCAACCGGGGAGCTGTTTTTT. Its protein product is CASSLGQGATGELFF.

CDR3: CARSAIPDRLAGTYEQYF. CDR3 DNA: TGTGCCAGAAGCGCCATCCCCGATAGACTAGCCGGAACCTACGAGCAGTACTTC. The chain combines TRBV7-5 with TRBJ2-7; TRBD2, the table's D call, was not compared with the DNA. TRBV7-5 is a pseudogene segment. This CDR3 is 18 amino acids long.

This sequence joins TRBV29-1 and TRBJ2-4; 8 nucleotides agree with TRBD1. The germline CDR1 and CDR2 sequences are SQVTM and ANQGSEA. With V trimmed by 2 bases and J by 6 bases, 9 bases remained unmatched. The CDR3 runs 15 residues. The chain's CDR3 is CSVELVDRELNIQYF. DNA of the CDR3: TGCAGCGTTGAACTTGTGGACAGGGAGCTAAACATTCAGTACTTC.

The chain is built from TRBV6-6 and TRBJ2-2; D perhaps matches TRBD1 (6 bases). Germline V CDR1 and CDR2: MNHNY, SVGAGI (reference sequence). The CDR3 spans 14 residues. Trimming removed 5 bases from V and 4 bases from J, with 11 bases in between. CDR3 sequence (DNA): TGTGCCAGCAGTACAGGGTCGGGCACCGGGGAGCTGTTTTTT. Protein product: CASSTGSGTGELFF.

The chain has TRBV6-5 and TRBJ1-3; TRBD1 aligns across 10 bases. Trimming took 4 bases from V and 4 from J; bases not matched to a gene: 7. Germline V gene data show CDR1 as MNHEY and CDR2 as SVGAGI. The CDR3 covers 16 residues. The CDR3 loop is CASSFRQGAKGNTIYF. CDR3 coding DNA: TGTGCCAGCAGTTTCAGACAGGGGGCGAAGGGAAACACCATATATTTT.

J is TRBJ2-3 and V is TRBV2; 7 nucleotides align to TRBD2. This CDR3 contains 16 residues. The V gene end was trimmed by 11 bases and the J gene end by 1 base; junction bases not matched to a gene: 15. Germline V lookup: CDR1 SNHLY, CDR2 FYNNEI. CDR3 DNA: TGTGCCCGCCGGGCTGGTTTGGGAGGGGGCACAGATACGCAGTATTTT. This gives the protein CARRAGLGGGTDTQYF.

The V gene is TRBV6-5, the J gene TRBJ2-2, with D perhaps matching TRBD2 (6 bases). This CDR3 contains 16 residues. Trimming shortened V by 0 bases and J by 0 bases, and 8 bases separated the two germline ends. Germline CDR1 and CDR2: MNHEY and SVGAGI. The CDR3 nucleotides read TGTGCCAGCAGTTACTCTAGCGGAGCGAACACCGGGGAGCTGTTTTTT. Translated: CASSYSSGANTGELFF.

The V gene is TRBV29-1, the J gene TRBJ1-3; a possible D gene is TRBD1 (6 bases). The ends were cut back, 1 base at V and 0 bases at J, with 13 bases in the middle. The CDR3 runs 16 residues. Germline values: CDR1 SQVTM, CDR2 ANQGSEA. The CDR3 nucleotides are TGCAGCGTTGAAGTAGAGGGGGTCATCTCTGGAAACACCATATATTTT. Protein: CSVEVEGVISGNTIYF.

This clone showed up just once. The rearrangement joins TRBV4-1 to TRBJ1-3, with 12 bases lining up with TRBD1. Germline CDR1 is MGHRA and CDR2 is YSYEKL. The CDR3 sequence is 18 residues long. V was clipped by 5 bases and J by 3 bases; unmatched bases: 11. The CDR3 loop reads CASSLRRGQGAFGNTIYF. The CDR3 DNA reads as TGCGCCAGCAGCTTGCGAAGGGGACAGGGGGCGTTTGGAAACACCATATATTTT.

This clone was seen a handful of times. CDR3 nucleotides: TGTGCCAGCACCCGGGAGGGGGAAAAACTGTTTTTT. Translated, it gives CASTREGEKLFF. The rearrangement uses TRBV2 and TRBJ1-4; D may be TRBD1 (5 bases). The V and J ends lost 7 bases and 8 bases respectively, with 11 bases between them. This CDR3 spans 12 amino acids. The germline V gene has CDR1 SNHLY and CDR2 FYNNEI.